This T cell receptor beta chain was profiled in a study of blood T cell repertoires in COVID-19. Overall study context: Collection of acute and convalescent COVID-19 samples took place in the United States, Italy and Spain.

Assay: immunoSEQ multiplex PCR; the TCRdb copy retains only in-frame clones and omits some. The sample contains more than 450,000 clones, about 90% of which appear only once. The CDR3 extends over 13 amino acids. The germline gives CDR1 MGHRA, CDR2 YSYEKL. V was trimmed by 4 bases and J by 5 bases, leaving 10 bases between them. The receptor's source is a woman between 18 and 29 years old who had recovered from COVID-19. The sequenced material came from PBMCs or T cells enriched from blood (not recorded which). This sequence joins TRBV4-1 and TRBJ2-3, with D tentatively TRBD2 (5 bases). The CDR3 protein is CASSRNEGDTQYF. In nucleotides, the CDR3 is TGCGCCAGCAGCCGTAACGAGGGAGATACGCAGTATTTT.